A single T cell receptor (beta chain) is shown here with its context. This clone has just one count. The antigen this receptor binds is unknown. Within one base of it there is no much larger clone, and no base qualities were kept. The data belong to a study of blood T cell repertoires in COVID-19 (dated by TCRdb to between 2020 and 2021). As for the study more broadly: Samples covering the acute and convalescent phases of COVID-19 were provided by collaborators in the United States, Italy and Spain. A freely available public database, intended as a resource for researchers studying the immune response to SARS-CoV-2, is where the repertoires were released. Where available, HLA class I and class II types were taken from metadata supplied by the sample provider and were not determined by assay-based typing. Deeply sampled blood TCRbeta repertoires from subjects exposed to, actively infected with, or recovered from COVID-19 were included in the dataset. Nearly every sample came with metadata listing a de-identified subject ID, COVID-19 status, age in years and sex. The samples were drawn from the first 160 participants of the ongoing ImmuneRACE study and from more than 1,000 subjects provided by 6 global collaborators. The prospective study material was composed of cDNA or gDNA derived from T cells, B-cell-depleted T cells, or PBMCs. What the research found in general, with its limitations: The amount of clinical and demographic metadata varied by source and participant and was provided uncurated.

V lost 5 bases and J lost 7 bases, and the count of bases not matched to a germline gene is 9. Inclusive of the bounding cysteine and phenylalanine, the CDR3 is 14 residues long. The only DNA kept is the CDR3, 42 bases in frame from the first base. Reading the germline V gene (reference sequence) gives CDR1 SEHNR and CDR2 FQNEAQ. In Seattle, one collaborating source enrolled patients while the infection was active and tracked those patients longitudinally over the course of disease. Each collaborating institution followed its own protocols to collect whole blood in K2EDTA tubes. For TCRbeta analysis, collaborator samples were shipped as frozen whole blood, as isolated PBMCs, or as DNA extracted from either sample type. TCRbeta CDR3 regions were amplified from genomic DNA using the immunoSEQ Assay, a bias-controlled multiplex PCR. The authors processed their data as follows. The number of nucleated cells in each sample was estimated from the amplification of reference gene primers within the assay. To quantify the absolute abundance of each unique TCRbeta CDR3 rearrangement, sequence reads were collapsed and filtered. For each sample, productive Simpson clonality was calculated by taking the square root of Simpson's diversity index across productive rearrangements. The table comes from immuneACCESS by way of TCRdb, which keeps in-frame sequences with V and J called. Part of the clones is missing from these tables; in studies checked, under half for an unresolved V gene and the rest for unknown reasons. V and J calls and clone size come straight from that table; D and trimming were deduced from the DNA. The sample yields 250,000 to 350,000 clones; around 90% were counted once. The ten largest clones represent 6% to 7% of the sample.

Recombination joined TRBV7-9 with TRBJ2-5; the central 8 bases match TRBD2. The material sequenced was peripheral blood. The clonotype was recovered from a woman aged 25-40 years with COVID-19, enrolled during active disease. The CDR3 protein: CASSTDRRGVTQYF. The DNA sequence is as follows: TGTGCCAGCAGCACGGACCGGCGGGGGGTGACCCAGTACTTC.